The 27 T cell receptor beta chains listed next were all sequenced from one sample in a study of T cell repertoires in cytomegalovirus infection. Via MiXCR, TCRdb re-called the reads, giving one row per CDR3 protein. The sample shows 20,000 to 25,000 distinct CDR3 sequences, around two fifths of them seen only once. These receptors lack a known antigen. The sample in question was CD8+ T cells from cultured PBMCs, obtained from culture after CMV antigen stimulation. Source of these receptors: a human donor in good health (CMV status not recorded). Some clones in this sample may be carry-over from other donors' samples.

This clonotype was observed a few times. The chain links TRBV28 to TRBJ1-2, with 8 bases fitting TRBD1. Germline lookup yields CDR1 MDHEN and CDR2 SYDVKM. J gave up 7 bases and V 5 bases, and 9 bases lay outside the gene matches. This CDR3 contains 14 residues. The chain's CDR3 is CASSRSRTGSGYTF. Here the CDR3 DNA reads TGTGCCAGCAGTCGCTCCCGGACAGGGAGTGGCTACACCTTC.

The genes are TRBV27 and TRBJ1-2; D possibly corresponds to TRBD1 (6 bases). CDR1 is MNHEY and CDR2 is SMNVEV in the germline V gene (reference sequence). The V end lost 0 bases, the J end lost 8 bases, and 16 bases lay between the germline ends. The CDR3 extends over 15 amino acids. CDR3 coding DNA: TGTGCCAGCAGTTTATCGGCCGGGGGGGCTGGAGGCTACACCTTC. Its translation is CASSLSAGGAGGYTF.

This chain links TRBV6-4 with TRBJ2-2; D is unclear. Trimming took off 4 bases at V and 1 base at J, with 7 bases between the two ends. The CDR3 sequence is 14 residues long. Germline loops: CDR1 MRHNA, CDR2 SNTAGT. The CDR3 DNA sequence: TGTGCCAGCAGTGTAAACAGGAACACCGGGGAGCTGTTTTTT. Its protein is CASSVNRNTGELFF.

A few counts support this clonotype. The rearrangement joins TRBV10-2 to TRBJ2-1; tentatively, D is TRBD2 (7 bases). Germline loops: CDR1 WSHSY, CDR2 SAAADI. The CDR3 loop spans 14 amino acids. Trimming took off 10 bases at V and 6 bases at J, with 19 bases between the two ends. CDR3 sequence: CATRLGGGPNEQFF. The CDR3 region has the DNA TGCGCCACCCGGTTGGGGGGGGGCCCCAATGAGCAGTTCTTC.

The chain has TRBV29-1 and TRBJ1-2; D call uncertain. CDR3 length: 11 amino acids. V was trimmed by 2 bases and J by 7 bases, leaving 8 bases between them. The germline CDR1 and CDR2 sequences are SQVTM and ANQGSEA. CDR3 protein: CSVESRRGYTF. Written as DNA, the CDR3 is TGCAGCGTTGAATCCCGGCGTGGCTACACCTTC.

This clonotype has a count of ten or more. This chain joins TRBV7-6 and TRBJ2-1, with 7 bases that match TRBD1. The ends lost 1 base at V and 6 bases at J; junction bases unmatched: 6. CDR1 is SGHVS, CDR2 FNYEAQ, per germline. The CDR3 is 15 residues long. CDR3 loop: CASSLEEGARNEQFF. The CDR3 coding sequence is TGTGCCAGCAGCTTAGAAGAGGGGGCCCGCAATGAGCAGTTCTTC.

The gene calls are TRBV7-3 and TRBJ1-1; 8 bases agree with TRBD1. CDR3 length: 13 amino acids. Germline loops: CDR1 SGHTA, CDR2 FQGTGA. V shed 5 bases, J shed 4 bases, and the junction held 3 bases outside the gene matches. The CDR3 loop is CASSRTGGTEAFF. Here the CDR3 DNA reads TGTGCCAGCAGCCGCACAGGGGGCACTGAAGCTTTCTTT.

The genes are TRBV18 and TRBJ2-7; D is ambiguous. The CDR3 spans 13 residues. Trimming removed 2 bases at V and 6 bases at J, with 11 bases between. CDR1 and CDR2 (germline): KGHSH, LQKENI. CDR3 coding DNA: TGTGCCAGCTCACCAATAAGGGATGGCGAGCAGTACTTC. Encoded protein: CASSPIRDGEQYF.

The CDR3 loop reads CASSLAEDEQYF. The CDR3 DNA sequence: TGCGCCAGCAGCTTGGCCGAAGACGAGCAGTACTTC. The chain couples TRBV5-1 to TRBJ2-7; D gene ambiguous. The CDR3 length is 12 residues. Trimming removed 0 bases at V and 5 bases at J, with 6 bases between. The germline CDR1 and CDR2 sequences are SGHRS and YFSETQ.

The chain couples TRBV7-4 to TRBJ2-3; D ambiguous. CDR1 SGHVT and CDR2 SQSDAQ come from the germline V gene. Trimming removed 0 bases at V and 4 bases at J, with 2 bases between. This CDR3 comprises 12 residues. The CDR3 nucleotides read TGTGCCAGCAGCTTAGCTTCAGATACGCAGTATTTT. Amino acid sequence: CASSLASDTQYF.

V and J are TRBV11-2 and TRBJ2-7, with a tentative D call TRBD2 (5 bases). Trimming took 3 bases from V and 4 from J, leaving 10 bases between them. Per germline, CDR1 SGHAT and CDR2 FQNNGV. CDR3 size: 13 residues. This CDR3 reads CASSFRGQYEQYF. In DNA form, the CDR3 reads TGTGCCAGCAGCTTTCGGGGTCAATACGAGCAGTACTTC.

This clonotype was seen many times. This chain joins TRBV7-6 and TRBJ2-7; 8 positions agree with TRBD2. V lost 6 bases to trimming and J lost 0 bases; unmatched junction nucleotides: 13. Germline loops: CDR1 SGHVS, CDR2 FNYEAQ. The CDR3 sequence is 17 residues long. Written as DNA, the CDR3 is TGTGCCAGCAGTTCCAGCCGCGGGGGGCCGAGCTCCTACGAGCAGTACTTC. The encoded protein is CASSSSRGGPSSYEQYF.

This clonotype came up a few times. V is TRBV7-6 and J is TRBJ2-7; no definite D call. Germline V gene sequence: CDR1 SGHVS, CDR2 FNYEAQ. V gave up 5 bases and J gave up 4 bases, with 9 bases separating them. There are 12 residues in the CDR3. The CDR3 spells CASSATPYEQYF. CDR3 DNA sequence: TGTGCCAGCAGCGCGACACCGTACGAGCAGTACTTC.

CDR3 residues: CASSYGMAASGSPLHF. The CDR3 coding sequence is TGTGCCAGCAGCTACGGCATGGCGGCGTCGGGTTCACCCCTCCACTTT. This chain uses TRBV13 with TRBJ1-6; no firm D call. Per the germline V gene, CDR1 is PRHDT and CDR2 is FYEKMQ (reference sequence). This CDR3 has 16 amino acids. Trimming removed 4 bases from V and 9 bases from J, with 19 bases in between.

V is TRBV2 and J is TRBJ2-1; D unclear. This CDR3 is built from 15 residues. The germline V and J ends were trimmed by 4 bases and 0 bases, with 10 bases remaining between them. Germline V lookup: CDR1 SNHLY, CDR2 FYNNEI. The DNA for the CDR3 is TGTGCCAGCAGTGCGTTCGATCTCTCCTACAATGAGCAGTTCTTC. Protein: CASSAFDLSYNEQFF.

The chain links TRBV12-3 or TRBV12-4 to TRBJ2-7, with TRBD1 identical over 7 bases. The CDR3 extends over 12 amino acids. Trimming cost V 6 bases and J 3 bases; bases outside gene matches: 2. The CDR3 coding sequence is TGTGCCAGCAGACGGGACAGCTACGAGCAGTACTTC. Residues: CASRRDSYEQYF.

This chain connects TRBV7-9 to TRBJ1-1; D perhaps matches TRBD1 (6 bases). From germline, CDR1 is SEHNR and CDR2 FQNEAQ (reference sequence). The CDR3 length is 14 residues. V was shortened by 6 bases and J by 7 bases, with 18 bases between the two germline ends. The CDR3 reads CASSFTGFPDEAFF. CDR3 in DNA: TGTGCCAGCAGTTTTACAGGGTTTCCTGATGAAGCTTTCTTT.

This rearrangement joins TRBV20-1 to TRBJ1-2, with TRBD1 identical over 10 bases. This CDR3 comprises 14 residues. Trimming at V came to 3 bases and at J to 2 bases, leaving 3 bases not matched to a gene. The germline gives CDR1 DFQATT, CDR2 SNEGSKA (reference sequence). The chain's CDR3 is CSASEGQGNYGYTF. In DNA, the CDR3 is TGCAGTGCTAGTGAGGGACAGGGGAACTATGGCTACACCTTC.

The chain is built from TRBV7-9 and TRBJ2-5; a weak D match, TRBD2 (6 bases). Germline values: CDR1 SEHNR, CDR2 FQNEAQ (reference sequence). The CDR3 is 11 residues long. Deletions cut 5 bases from V and 9 bases from J, with 10 bases between. The CDR3 sequence is CASSASGPQYF. The CDR3 region has the DNA TGTGCCAGCAGCGCGAGCGGGCCCCAGTACTTC.

This sequence joins TRBV19 and TRBJ2-7, with 11 bases identical to TRBD1. Germline assignment: CDR1 LNHDA and CDR2 SQIVND (reference sequence). Trimming cost V 5 bases and J 4 bases; bases outside gene matches: 7. This CDR3 has 15 residues. The chain's CDR3 is CASSPDRGLPYEQYF. Here the CDR3 DNA reads TGTGCCAGTAGTCCGGACAGGGGGCTACCATACGAGCAGTACTTC.

DNA of the CDR3: TGTGCCAGCAGTTACTCGAACCACCAGGCACCCCTCCACTTT. As protein: CASSYSNHQAPLHF. The rearrangement uses TRBV6-2 or TRBV6-3 and TRBJ1-6; no reliable D call. V lost 0 bases and J 11 bases, leaving 11 bases between the germline ends. Per germline, CDR1 MNHEY and CDR2 SVGEGT. This CDR3 comprises 14 residues.

The V gene is TRBV11-2, the J gene TRBJ2-7, with D unclear. V dropped 5 bases and J dropped 0 bases, with 14 bases sitting between them. Germline CDR1 reads SGHAT; CDR2 reads FQNNGV. The CDR3 contains 15 residues. The CDR3 sequence: CASSAFQASSYEQYF. The CDR3 DNA is TGTGCCAGCAGCGCCTTCCAGGCTTCCTCCTACGAGCAGTACTTC.

The CDR3 DNA is TGTGCCAGCAGTTACGTCTCCCGGGGAGGTTCACCCCTCCACTTT. This codes for CASSYVSRGGSPLHF. The chain links TRBV6-2 or TRBV6-3 to TRBJ1-6, with D uncertain. This CDR3 is 15 amino acids long. With 2 bases removed from V and 9 bases from J, the gap between germline ends came to 14 bases. Looked up from germline, CDR1 is MNHEY and CDR2 is SVGEGT.

The chain combines TRBV15 with TRBJ1-3; no clear D gene. This CDR3 contains 13 residues. CDR1 LNHNV and CDR2 YYDKDF come from the germline V gene (reference sequence). The ends were cut back, 6 bases at V and 2 bases at J, with 8 bases in the middle. This CDR3 is CATSIWTGNTIYF. The CDR3 DNA follows: TGTGCCACCAGTATCTGGACTGGAAACACCATATATTTT.

The chain uses TRBV7-2 and TRBJ2-1; 9 bases are shared with TRBD2. This CDR3 has 16 residues. CDR1 is SGHTA, CDR2 FQGNSA, per germline. V shed 1 base and J 5 bases; nucleotides not matched to a gene: 6. CDR3 DNA: TGTGCCAGCAGCTTAGTTGCGGGAGGGCCCCACAATGAGCAGTTCTTC. This encodes CASSLVAGGPHNEQFF.

This chain joins TRBV7-2 and TRBJ2-1; D not certain. The CDR3 consists of 14 residues. In germline, CDR1 is SGHTA, CDR2 FQGNSA. The ends were cut back, 4 bases at V and 3 bases at J, with 10 bases in the middle. CDR3 sequence: CASSSELYYNEQFF. In DNA form, the CDR3 reads TGTGCCAGCAGCTCGGAACTTTACTACAATGAGCAGTTCTTC.

This chain joins TRBV7-9 and TRBJ2-1; D is perhaps TRBD2 (6 bases). The germline V and J ends were trimmed by 7 bases and 0 bases, with 16 bases remaining between them. The CDR3 runs 16 residues. The germline V gene encodes CDR1 SEHNR and CDR2 FQNEAQ (reference sequence). CDR3 loop: CASTGSGGSSYNEQFF. Written as DNA, the CDR3 is TGTGCCAGCACCGGGTCTGGGGGGAGCTCCTACAATGAGCAGTTCTTC.